Shown below are 25 T cell receptor beta chains from a single sample sequenced in a study of graft-versus-host responses after intestinal transplantation. For these receptors, no antigen is known. Method: immunoSEQ multiplex PCR; TCRdb's copy keeps in-frame clones and lacks some. This table holds 80,000 to 95,000 clones, 85% to 95% found once. The sample consisted of unstimulated CD8+ T cells sorted from spleen or lymph node cells, taken before intestinal transplant. These TCRs come from a human donor who received an intestinal transplant.

This chain joins TRBV5-1 and TRBJ2-7; TRBD2 matches at 7 bases. The CDR3 runs to 15 residues. CDR1 is SGHRS, CDR2 YFSETQ, per germline. The V gene end was trimmed by 1 base and the J gene end by 6 bases; junction bases not matched to a gene: 10. CDR3 coding DNA: TGCGCCAGCAGCTTGACGGGGGAGGGCCTTAGCGAGCAGTACTTC. This codes for CASSLTGEGLSEQYF.

V gene TRBV4-1 combines with J gene TRBJ2-1, with TRBD2 matching 12 bases. Germline assignment: CDR1 MGHRA and CDR2 YSYEKL. Germline trimming cut 3 bases from V and 3 bases from J; bases unmatched to any gene: 3. The CDR3 length is 16 residues. The CDR3: CASSHLTSGGYNEQFF. CDR3 DNA sequence: TGCGCCAGCAGCCACCTGACTAGCGGGGGCTACAATGAGCAGTTCTTC.

The gene calls are TRBV27 and TRBJ2-3; perhaps TRBD2 as D (5 bases). Deletions cut 3 bases from V and 5 bases from J, with 6 bases between. The CDR3 covers 12 residues. CDR1 MNHEY and CDR2 SMNVEV come from the germline V gene (reference sequence). CDR3: CASSLSGDTQYF. The CDR3 DNA is TGTGCCAGCAGTTTGAGCGGAGATACGCAGTATTTT.

This sequence joins TRBV27 and TRBJ1-5; the D is unclear. Germline CDR1 MNHEY, CDR2 SMNVEV (reference sequence). The V end lost 5 bases, the J end lost 2 bases, and 19 bases lay between the germline ends. The CDR3 is made up of 17 amino acids. The CDR3 reads CASSAYGLEAGNQPQHF. The DNA of the CDR3 is TGTGCCAGCAGTGCTTATGGGCTTGAGGCGGGCAATCAGCCCCAGCATTTT.

The CDR3, as DNA: TGTGCCAGCAGCGCCACACAGGGAATTTTAAATTCACCCCTCCACTTT. Protein sequence: CASSATQGILNSPLHF. The J gene is TRBJ1-6, the V gene TRBV9; D is possibly TRBD1 (6 bases). The CDR3 length is 16 residues. The germline V gene has CDR1 SGDLS and CDR2 YYNGEE. V shed 3 bases and J shed 7 bases, with 17 bases lying between them.

The V call is TRBV4-3, the J call TRBJ2-2, with D unclear. The CDR3 runs 12 residues. Deletions cut 2 bases from V and 4 bases from J, with 2 bases between. Per the germline V gene, CDR1 is LGHNA and CDR2 is YSLEER. This CDR3 reads CASSQSTGELFF. Written as DNA, the CDR3 is TGCGCCAGCAGCCAATCCACCGGGGAGCTGTTTTTT.

This chain connects TRBV6-4 to TRBJ1-4, with D perhaps matching TRBD1 (5 bases). This CDR3 is 17 amino acids long. Germline-derived CDR1 and CDR2 are MRHNA and SNTAGT. With 0 bases removed from V and 1 base from J, the gap between germline ends came to 12 bases. CDR3 amino acids: CASSDSSVGVTNEKLFF. In DNA form, the CDR3 reads TGTGCCAGCAGTGACTCGAGTGTGGGGGTAACTAATGAAAAACTGTTTTTT.

The chain joins TRBV4-2 to TRBJ2-5, with 11 bases fitting TRBD2. The CDR3 has 15 residues. V shed 0 bases and J 4 bases; nucleotides not matched to a gene: 1. The germline gives CDR1 LGHNA, CDR2 YNFKEQ. The CDR3 DNA is TGTGCCAGCAGCCAAGATAGCGGGGGGGCAGAGACCCAGTACTTC. It specifies CASSQDSGGAETQYF.

This chain connects TRBV27 to TRBJ2-7; possible D gene TRBD2, 6 bases. CDR3 length equals 12 residues. Germline V lookup: CDR1 MNHEY, CDR2 SMNVEV (reference sequence). Trimming removed 5 bases from V and 5 bases from J, with 10 bases in between. The CDR3 reads CASSIGGNEQYF. The CDR3 bases are TGTGCCAGCAGTATTGGGGGGAACGAGCAGTACTTC.

This rearrangement joins TRBV12-5 to TRBJ2-7; 8 positions agree with TRBD2. The J segment lost 3 bases and the V segment lost 4 bases, leaving 8 bases of the junction unmatched. From germline, CDR1 is LGHNT and CDR2 FRNRAP. This CDR3 is 15 amino acids long. CDR3 in DNA: TGTGCTAGTGGTTCGAGGCGGGGGGTTTTCTACGAGCAGTACTTC. It is translated as CASGSRRGVFYEQYF.

V usage is TRBV4-1 and J usage is TRBJ2-7; TRBD2 matches 8 bases. The CDR3 loop spans 15 amino acids. Germline CDR1 is MGHRA and CDR2 is YSYEKL. J gave up 6 bases and V 1 base, and 8 bases lay outside the gene matches. CDR3 residues: CASSQAGGVWAEQYF. The CDR3 coding sequence is TGCGCCAGCAGCCAAGCGGGAGGGGTTTGGGCCGAGCAGTACTTC.

The CDR3 loop is CASSVAGGPETQYF. For the CDR3, the DNA is TGTGCCAGCAGCGTAGCGGGAGGGCCAGAGACCCAGTACTTC. The chain links TRBV9 to TRBJ2-5, with 8 bases lining up with TRBD2. Germline V lookup: CDR1 SGDLS, CDR2 YYNGEE. This CDR3 region has 14 residues. Trimming at V came to 0 bases and at J to 4 bases, leaving 2 bases not matched to a gene. Full variable domain (rest looked up from reference TRBV9 and TRBJ2-5): DSGVTQTPKHLITATGQRVTLRCSPRSGDLSVYWYQQSLDQGLQFLIQYYNGEERAKGNILERFSAQQFPDLHSELNLSSLELGDSALYFCASSVAGGPETQYFGPGTRLLVL.

This chain joins TRBV6-6 and TRBJ2-2; no clear D. The CDR3 contains 14 residues. The germline gives CDR1 MNHNY, CDR2 SVGAGI (reference sequence). V gave up 2 bases and J gave up 8 bases, with 12 bases separating them. Here the CDR3 reads CASSYNLPAGELFF. The CDR3 DNA reads TGTGCCAGCAGTTACAACCTCCCTGCAGGGGAGCTGTTTTTT.

The chain uses TRBV6-4 and TRBJ2-6, with D unresolved. Germline lookup yields CDR1 MRHNA and CDR2 SNTAGT. The CDR3 is made up of 14 amino acids. Trimming removed 4 bases at V and 0 bases at J, with 4 bases between. This chain's CDR3 is CASSAYSGANVLTF. The CDR3, as DNA: TGTGCCAGCAGTGCTTACTCTGGGGCCAACGTCCTGACTTTC.

This sequence joins TRBV19 and TRBJ1-4; TRBD1 matches at 7 bases. Germline values: CDR1 LNHDA, CDR2 SQIVND (reference sequence). With V trimmed by 9 bases and J by 10 bases, 8 bases remained unmatched. The CDR3 spans 12 residues. The CDR3, as DNA: TGTGCCAGCACGACAGGGACGAGAAAACTGTTTTTT. It yields the protein CASTTGTRKLFF.

V usage is TRBV19 and J usage is TRBJ2-7; D might be TRBD1 (5 bases). This CDR3 is built from 15 residues. Trimming pared 3 bases from V and 5 bases from J, leaving 17 bases between. Germline CDR1 is LNHDA and CDR2 is SQIVND (reference sequence). CDR3 residues: CASSILPGPGDEQYF. In DNA form, the CDR3 reads TGTGCCAGTAGTATTCTTCCAGGGCCTGGGGACGAGCAGTACTTC.

This sequence joins TRBV7-9 and TRBJ1-2, with TRBD1 identical over 9 bases. Germline values: CDR1 SEHNR, CDR2 FQNEAQ (reference sequence). This CDR3 has 15 amino acids. V dropped 4 bases and J dropped 6; count of bases not matched to a gene: 9. The CDR3 loop is CASSSPGQGKDGYTF. For the CDR3, the DNA is TGTGCCAGCAGCTCACCGGGACAGGGAAAGGATGGCTACACCTTC. Variable domain in full (rest from reference TRBV7-9 and TRBJ1-2): DTGVSQNPRHKITKRGQNVTFRCDPISEHNRLYWYRQTLGQGPEFLTYFQNEAQLEKSRLLSDRFSAERPKGSFSTLEIQRTEQGDSAMYLCASSSPGQGKDGYTFGSGTRLTVV.

The chain's CDR3 is CASSGPTRAGELFF. As DNA, the CDR3 is TGTGCCAGCAGCGGTCCCACCAGGGCCGGGGAGCTGTTTTTT. The chain has TRBV7-2 and TRBJ2-2, with D perhaps TRBD1 (5 bases). There are 14 residues in the CDR3. V was cut by 5 bases and J by 6 bases, with 13 bases left in between. The germline V gene encodes CDR1 SGHTA and CDR2 FQGNSA.

The gene calls are TRBV29-1 and TRBJ2-7; TRBD1 matches at 9 bases. This CDR3 comprises 15 residues. CDR1 SQVTM and CDR2 ANQGSEA come from the germline V gene. The V and J ends lost 4 bases and 1 base, in that order; junction bases with no gene match: 8. CDR3 protein: CSVGPADRGSYEQYF. In DNA form, the CDR3 reads TGCAGCGTTGGTCCGGCGGACAGGGGATCCTACGAGCAGTACTTC.

The CDR3 DNA sequence: TGCGCCAGCAGCTTCGGGACTAGCGGCTACGAGCAGTACTTC. This codes for CASSFGTSGYEQYF. This chain connects TRBV5-1 to TRBJ2-5; 11 nucleotides align to TRBD2. The DNA end lines up better with TRBJ2-7; the J call may be wrong. The CDR3 sequence is 14 residues long. Germline CDR1 SGHRS, CDR2 YFSETQ.

The gene calls are TRBV19 and TRBJ2-7; 7 bases fit TRBD2. Germline CDR1 and CDR2: LNHDA and SQIVND (reference sequence). Trimming cost V 3 bases and J 4 bases; bases outside gene matches: 6. The CDR3 covers 14 residues. The CDR3 nucleotides are TGTGCCAGTAGTATGGGGGGGAGGGGTTACGAGCAGTACTTC. Translating it yields CASSMGGRGYEQYF.

The J gene is TRBJ1-2, the V gene TRBV2; D gene ambiguous. Trimming removed 9 bases from V and 1 base from J, with 9 bases in between. This CDR3 spans 12 amino acids. Germline lookup yields CDR1 SNHLY and CDR2 FYNNEI. The CDR3 is CARDAFNYGYTF. The DNA for the CDR3 is TGTGCCAGAGACGCTTTTAACTATGGCTACACCTTC.

This chain connects TRBV9 to TRBJ1-2; no reliable D call. The length of the CDR3 is 13 residues. V dropped 3 bases and J dropped 3 bases, with 9 bases sitting between them. The V gene's germline CDR1 is SGDLS and CDR2 YYNGEE. The CDR3 loop is CASSDGGDYGYTF. In DNA form, the CDR3 reads TGTGCCAGCAGCGACGGTGGAGACTATGGCTACACCTTC.

The chain combines TRBV2 with TRBJ2-2; 13 bases align to TRBD2. The CDR3 contains 15 residues. Germline CDR1 reads SNHLY; CDR2 reads FYNNEI. Trimming removed 3 bases from V and 8 bases from J; junction bases left unmatched: 3. CDR3 in amino acids: CASSEGLAGRGELFF. The CDR3 DNA sequence: TGTGCCAGCAGTGAGGGACTAGCGGGACGAGGGGAGCTGTTTTTT.

The genes are TRBV5-5 and TRBJ1-3, with 8 bases that match TRBD1. This CDR3 comprises 15 residues. The V and J ends lost 0 bases and 2 bases, in that order; junction bases with no gene match: 1. The V gene's germline CDR1 is SGHKS and CDR2 YYEKEE (reference sequence). In nucleotides, the CDR3 is TGTGCCAGCAGCTTGGACAGGGGGACTGGAAACACCATATATTTT. This codes for CASSLDRGTGNTIYF.